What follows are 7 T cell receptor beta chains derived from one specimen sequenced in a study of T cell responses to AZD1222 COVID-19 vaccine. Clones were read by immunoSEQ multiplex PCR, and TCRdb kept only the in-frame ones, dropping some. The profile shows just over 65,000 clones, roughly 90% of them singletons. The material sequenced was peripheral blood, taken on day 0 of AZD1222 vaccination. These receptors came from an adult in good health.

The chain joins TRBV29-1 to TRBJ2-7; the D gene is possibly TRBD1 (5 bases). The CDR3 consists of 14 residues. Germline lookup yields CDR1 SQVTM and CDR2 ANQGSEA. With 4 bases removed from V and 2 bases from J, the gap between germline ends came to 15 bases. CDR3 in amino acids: CSVVRGRGAYEQYF. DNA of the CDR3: TGCAGCGTTGTGCGAGGTAGGGGTGCCTACGAGCAGTACTTC.

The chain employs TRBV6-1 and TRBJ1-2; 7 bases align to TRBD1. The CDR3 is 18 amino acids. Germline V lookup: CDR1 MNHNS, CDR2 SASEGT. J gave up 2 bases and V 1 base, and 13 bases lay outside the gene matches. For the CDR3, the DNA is TGTGCCAGCAGTGAAGAGTTCCCCGGGACAGTTCTCAACTATGGCTACACCTTC. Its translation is CASSEEFPGTVLNYGYTF.

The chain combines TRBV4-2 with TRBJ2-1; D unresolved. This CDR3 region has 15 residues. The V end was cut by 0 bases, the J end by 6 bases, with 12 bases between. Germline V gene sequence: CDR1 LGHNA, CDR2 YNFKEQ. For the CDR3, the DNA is TGTGCCAGCAGCCAAGAAGCAGGAACTGTCAATGAGCAGTTCTTC. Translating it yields CASSQEAGTVNEQFF.

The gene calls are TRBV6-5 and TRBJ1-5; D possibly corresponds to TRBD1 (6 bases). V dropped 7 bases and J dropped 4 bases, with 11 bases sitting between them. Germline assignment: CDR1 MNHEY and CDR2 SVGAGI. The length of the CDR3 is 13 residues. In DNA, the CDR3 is TGTGCCAGCATAACAGGGAATAATCAGCCCCAGCATTTT. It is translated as CASITGNNQPQHF.

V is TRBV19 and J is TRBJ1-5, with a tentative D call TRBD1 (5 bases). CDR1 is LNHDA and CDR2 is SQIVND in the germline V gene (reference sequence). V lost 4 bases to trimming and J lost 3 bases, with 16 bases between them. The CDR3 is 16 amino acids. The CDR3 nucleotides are TGTGCCAGTAGTACTTCTACAGGTTTGGTCAATCAGCCCCAGCATTTT. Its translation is CASSTSTGLVNQPQHF. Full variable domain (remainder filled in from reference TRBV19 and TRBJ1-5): DGGITQSPKYLFRKEGQNVTLSCEQNLNHDAMYWYRQDPGQGLRLIYYSQIVNDFQKGDIAEGYSVSREKKESFPLTVTSAQKNPTAFYLCASSTSTGLVNQPQHFGDGTRLSIL.

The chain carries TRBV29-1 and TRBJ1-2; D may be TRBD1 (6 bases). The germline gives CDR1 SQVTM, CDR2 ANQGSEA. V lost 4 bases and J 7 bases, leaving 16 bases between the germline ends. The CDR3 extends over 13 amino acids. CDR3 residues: CSVVRGAMSGYTF. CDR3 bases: TGCAGCGTTGTTCGGGGGGCGATGAGTGGCTACACCTTC.

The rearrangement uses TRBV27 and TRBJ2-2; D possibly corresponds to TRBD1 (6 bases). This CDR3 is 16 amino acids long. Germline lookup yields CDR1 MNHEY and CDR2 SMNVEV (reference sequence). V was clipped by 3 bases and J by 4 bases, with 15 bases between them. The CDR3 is CASSFQGNTLTGELFF. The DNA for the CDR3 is TGTGCCAGCAGTTTCCAGGGGAATACCCTCACCGGGGAGCTGTTTTTT.